The rows below give T cell receptor beta chains drawn from one sample of a study of T cell responses to AZD1222 COVID-19 vaccine. The method was immunoSEQ multiplex PCR; TCRdb's version includes in-frame clones alone and lacks a portion of them. The table includes more than 85,000 clones, around 82% detected once. The sequenced sample was peripheral blood, obtained on day 0 of AZD1222 vaccination. The source of these receptors is an adult in good health. The CDR3 runs from the conserved cysteine through the conserved F or W. The D gene is left open where the match is weak. Clone sizes are given selectively: once, few, many, or a class where the clone is expanded.

j_call clone_size v_call d_call cdr3_nt cdr3_aa
TRBJ1-1 - TRBV19 - TGTGCCAGTAGACCAGCCAGGGGAAAGGGTACTGAAGCTTTCTTT CASRPARGKGTEAFF
TRBJ1-2 once TRBV10-2 - TGCGCCAGCAGAACCGGGCCCGCGATAGGTGGCTACACCTTC CASRTGPAIGGYTF
TRBJ2-1 - TRBV3-1/TRBV3-2 TRBD2 TGTGCCAGCAGCCAAGATACAAGCGGGGGGGCCCAGTTCTTC CASSQDTSGGAQFF
TRBJ1-5 - TRBV6-5 - TGTGCCAGCAGCCCCGCTTTGGTGGCCCAGCCCCAGCATTTT CASSPALVAQPQHF
TRBJ2-7 few TRBV27 TRBD2 TGTGCCAGCAGCCTGACTAGCGGGATGTACGAGCAGTACTTC CASSLTSGMYEQYF
TRBJ1-2 - TRBV27 - TGTGCCAGCAGTGGGCATAATAGCTATGGCTACACCTTC CASSGHNSYGYTF
TRBJ1-5 - TRBV27 - TGTGCCAGCATGACAGTAAAGGGCAATCAGCCCCAGCATTTT CASMTVKGNQPQHF
TRBJ2-3 - TRBV18 - TGTGCCAGCTCACCACCCAGCACAGATACGCAGTATTTT CASSPPSTDTQYF
TRBJ2-1 few TRBV10-3 TRBD2 TGTGCCATCAGCGGGACTAGCGCCCTCTCGTACAATGAGCAGTTCTTC CAISGTSALSYNEQFF
TRBJ2-7 - TRBV5-8 TRBD2 TGTGCCAGCAGCTTGGGCAGCGGGAGGGGACTGTACGAGCAGTACTTC CASSLGSGRGLYEQYF
TRBJ1-2 - TRBV7-2 TRBD1 TGTGCCAGCAGATTGGGACAGGGGGACTATGGCTACACCTTC CASRLGQGDYGYTF
TRBJ2-7 - TRBV28 - TGTGCCAGCAGTTTAGGCCCGGGGGCGAGCTACGAGCAGTACTTC CASSLGPGASYEQYF
TRBJ2-3 - TRBV6-2/TRBV6-3 - TGTGCCAGCGGTGACTCTCTACTAGGGGATACGCAGTATTTT CASGDSLLGDTQYF
TRBJ1-2 once TRBV5-1 - TGCGCCAGCAGCTTGACTCTATCCTATGGCTACACCTTC CASSLTLSYGYTF
TRBJ2-3 - TRBV9 - TGTGCCAGCAGCGTAGCTTTGTGGAGGGGGGCTAGCACAGATACGCAGTATTTT CASSVALWRGASTDTQYF
TRBJ2-1 once TRBV6-2/TRBV6-3 TRBD2 TGTGCCAGCAGTTACCGGGCCGGGACTAGCGGGATTAACTCCTACAATGAGCAGTTCTTC CASSYRAGTSGINSYNEQFF
TRBJ2-1 few TRBV7-9 - TGTGCCAGCAACGACCCGGCCCACAATGAGCAGTTCTTC CASNDPAHNEQFF
TRBJ1-1 - TRBV9 - TGTGCCAGCAGCGTAGAAGGGGCTGGGACTGAAGCTTTCTTT CASSVEGAGTEAFF
TRBJ1-2 once TRBV5-4 TRBD1 TGTGCCAGCAGCTTGGTTACAGGGGGCAACTATGGCTACACCTTC CASSLVTGGNYGYTF
TRBJ2-2 - TRBV5-4 TRBD1 TGTGCCAGCAGCTTGGATCGACAGGGGGCAAACACCGGGGAGCTGTTTTTT CASSLDRQGANTGELFF
TRBJ1-1 - TRBV11-3 - TGTGCCAGCAGCTTCTCGGGGAACACTGAAGCTTTCTTT CASSFSGNTEAFF
TRBJ2-5 - TRBV16 - TGTGCCAGCAGCCAGCAATTGGGTCAGGCCAAAGAGACCCAGTACTTC CASSQQLGQAKETQYF
TRBJ2-5 - TRBV5-1 TRBD1 TGCGCCAGCAGCTTGGCCCCACAGGGGGCAGGAGAGACCCAGTACTTC CASSLAPQGAGETQYF
TRBJ1-2 - TRBV28 TRBD1 TGTGCCAGCAGGACCTCAGGGGGCCGTGGCTACACCTTC CASRTSGGRGYTF
TRBJ2-3 - TRBV5-1 TRBD2 TGCGCCAGCAACCCCCTAGCGGGCACAGATACGCAGTATTTT CASNPLAGTDTQYF
TRBJ2-1 - TRBV6-2/TRBV6-3 TRBD2 TGTGCCAGCAGTTTTCAACCCGGGACTAGCGGGAGGACGACCTACAATGAGCAGTTCTTC CASSFQPGTSGRTTYNEQFF
TRBJ2-1 - TRBV11-1 TRBD1 TGTGCCAGCAGCTTAGTTCCAGGGGGCAATGAGCAGTTCTTC CASSLVPGGNEQFF
TRBJ2-2 once TRBV19 TRBD1 TGTGCCAGTAACGGACGACAGGGGAACACCGGGGAGCTGTTTTTT CASNGRQGNTGELFF
TRBJ2-2 - TRBV28 TRBD1 TGTGCCAGCAGTCCAGGGACAGGTCGCACCGGGGAGCTGTTTTTT CASSPGTGRTGELFF
TRBJ1-2 - TRBV4-3 - TGCGCCAGCAGCCAAAATGGGGGTGGCGGCTACACCTTC CASSQNGGGGYTF
TRBJ1-2 - TRBV7-2 - TGTGCCAGCAGCAATGCAAGGGGGGGGACTAACTATGGCTACACCTTC CASSNARGGTNYGYTF
TRBJ2-2 few TRBV12-2 - TGTGCAAGTCGCTTAACAGGGCCGAACACCGGGGAGCTGTTTTTT CASRLTGPNTGELFF
TRBJ2-7 once TRBV27 - TGTGCCAGCAGTTCCTTGCCCTCCTACGAGCAGTACTTC CASSSLPSYEQYF
TRBJ1-4 - TRBV13 - TGTGCCAGCAGCCCGGGACTGTCGAATGAAAAACTGTTTTTT CASSPGLSNEKLFF
TRBJ2-1 few TRBV19 - TGTGCCAGTAGTTCCCGGACTAGGGGGTCTGGTGAGCAGTTCTTC CASSSRTRGSGEQFF
TRBJ1-5 - TRBV2 - TGTGCCAGCAGAGGACACCTAAATCAGCCCCAGCATTTT CASRGHLNQPQHF
TRBJ2-1 - TRBV28 - TGTGCCAGCAGTTTATTGGGGGCAGGGTCCTACAATGAGCAGTTCTTC CASSLLGAGSYNEQFF
TRBJ1-3 - TRBV5-4 TRBD1 TGTGCCAGCAGGGCCGGGACAGGGAACTCTGGAAACACCATATATTTT CASRAGTGNSGNTIYF
TRBJ1-1 - TRBV19 - TGTGCCAGTGAGGGGGGGCAACATGAGAACACTGAAGCTTTCTTT CASEGGQHENTEAFF
TRBJ2-5 - TRBV6-2/TRBV6-3 TRBD2 TGTGCCAGCAGCCCCGGACTAGCGGGGCTTCTAGAGACCCAGTACTTC CASSPGLAGLLETQYF
TRBJ2-3 - TRBV5-1 - TGCGCCAGCAGCTTGGAGCCGACAGATACGCAGTATTTT CASSLEPTDTQYF
TRBJ2-5 once TRBV27 - TGTGCCAGCAGTTTATCAGAGACCCAGTACTTC CASSLSETQYF
TRBJ2-7 - TRBV20-1 - TGCAGTGCTAGTCCAACTACCTACGAGCAGTACTTC CSASPTTYEQYF
TRBJ1-5 - TRBV5-1 TRBD1 TGCGCCAGCAGCCCTGACAGGGGAGGTCAGCCCCAGCATTTT CASSPDRGGQPQHF
TRBJ1-1 - TRBV9 - TGTGCCAGCAGCCCAATCCAGGGAGACACTGAAGCTTTCTTT CASSPIQGDTEAFF
TRBJ2-6 few TRBV28 - TGTGCCAGCAGTTCCACTTCTGGGGCCAACGTCCTGACTTTC CASSSTSGANVLTF
TRBJ1-5 few TRBV2 - TGTGCCAGCAGGGAGGATTCTAGCAATCAGCCCCAGCATTTT CASREDSSNQPQHF
TRBJ1-1 - TRBV19 TRBD1 TGTGCCAGTAGTTCCGGCCAGGGGGTTAATGAAGCTTTCTTT CASSSGQGVNEAFF
TRBJ1-3 - TRBV2 - TGTGCCAGCAGTGAAGGGGTGGCAAGAGGAAACACCATATATTTT CASSEGVARGNTIYF
TRBJ2-3 - TRBV18 TRBD2 TGTGCCAGCTCACCGCAGCCTGCGGCTAGCGGGAGGACAGATACGCAGTATTTT CASSPQPAASGRTDTQYF
TRBJ2-3 - TRBV28 - TGTGCCACCGTTACTTTCAGCTCTTCCCCGATCACAGATACGCAGTATTTT CATVTFSSSPITDTQYF
TRBJ2-7 - TRBV19 - TGTGCCAGTAGGCCGTGGACGGATGCCTACGAGCAGTACTTC CASRPWTDAYEQYF
TRBJ1-2 - TRBV9 - TGTGCCAGCAGCGTATCCGGGGGCTATACCTATGGCTACACCTTC CASSVSGGYTYGYTF
TRBJ1-1 - TRBV7-9 - TGTGCCAGCAGTTTCGACAGTGAAGCTTTCTTT CASSFDSEAFF
TRBJ1-1 - TRBV28 TRBD1 TGTGCCAGCAGTTTTACAGGGGTAAACACTGAAGCTTTCTTT CASSFTGVNTEAFF
TRBJ1-3 - TRBV9 TRBD1 TGTGCCAGCAGCGTAGCGGCGGGGACAGGGCCTGGAAACACCATATATTTT CASSVAAGTGPGNTIYF